This T cell receptor (beta chain) is drawn from a study of blood T cells in healthy people across ages. Each sample used at least 6.5 million PBMCs. A J-beta primer mix and a sample-barcoded 5' primer were used in a second PCR of roughly 7 to 12 cycles. Through a template-switch adaptor with 12 random nucleotides, each cDNA molecule received a tag. TCRdb processed the 5' RACE reads anew with MiXCR; each CDR3 protein has one entry. Of about 750,000 distinct CDR3 sequences listed, 50% to 65% are singletons. A single count supports this clonotype. Its antigen remains unknown. Trimming took 5 bases from V and 4 from J, leaving 12 bases between them. This CDR3 comprises 14 residues. Looked up from germline, CDR1 is SGHTA and CDR2 is FQGNSA. Findings and limits, study-wide: Relative to aged donors, long-lived donors carried more naive CD4+ cells and displayed higher diversity. TCR beta diversity, measured per million T cells, fell in a roughly linear way with age.

Source material: blood. The chain combines TRBV7-2 with TRBJ1-3, with a tentative D call TRBD1 (6 bases). This receptor was obtained from a man at least 80 years old in good health. In DNA form, the CDR3 reads TGTGCCAGCAGCGGGGGCGGTGCGGGAAACACCATATATTTT. Translation: CASSGGGAGNTIYF.